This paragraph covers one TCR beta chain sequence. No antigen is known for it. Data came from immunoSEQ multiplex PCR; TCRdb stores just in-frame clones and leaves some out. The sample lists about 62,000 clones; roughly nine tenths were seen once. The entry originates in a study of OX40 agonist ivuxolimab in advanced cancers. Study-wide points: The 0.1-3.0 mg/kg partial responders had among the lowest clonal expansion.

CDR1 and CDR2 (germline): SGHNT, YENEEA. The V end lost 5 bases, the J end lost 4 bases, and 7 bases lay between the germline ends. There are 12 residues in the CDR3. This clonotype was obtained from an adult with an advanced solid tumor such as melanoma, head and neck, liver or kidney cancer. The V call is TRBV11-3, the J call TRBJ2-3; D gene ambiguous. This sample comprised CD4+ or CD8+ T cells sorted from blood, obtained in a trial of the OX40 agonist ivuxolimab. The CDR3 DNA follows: TGTGCCAGCAGCCCCTTATCAGATACGCAGTATTTT. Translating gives CASSPLSDTQYF.